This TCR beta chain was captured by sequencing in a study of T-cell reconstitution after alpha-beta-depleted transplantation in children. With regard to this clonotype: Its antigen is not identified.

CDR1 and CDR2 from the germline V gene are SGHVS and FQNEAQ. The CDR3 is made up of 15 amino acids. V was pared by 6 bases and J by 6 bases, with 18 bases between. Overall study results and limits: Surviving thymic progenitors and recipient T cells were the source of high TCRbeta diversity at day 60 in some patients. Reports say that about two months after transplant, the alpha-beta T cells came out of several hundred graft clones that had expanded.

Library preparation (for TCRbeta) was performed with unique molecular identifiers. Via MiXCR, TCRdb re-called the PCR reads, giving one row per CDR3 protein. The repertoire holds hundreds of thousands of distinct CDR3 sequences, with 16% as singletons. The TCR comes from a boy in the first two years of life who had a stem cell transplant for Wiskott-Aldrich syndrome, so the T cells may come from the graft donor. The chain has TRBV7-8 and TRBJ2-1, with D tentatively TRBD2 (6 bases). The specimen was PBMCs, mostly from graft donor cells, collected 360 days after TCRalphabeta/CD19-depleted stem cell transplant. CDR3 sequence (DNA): TGTGCCAGCAGTCCCCGATGGAGGGCGGGCAATGAGCAGTTCTTC. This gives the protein CASSPRWRAGNEQFF.